Listed below are T cell receptor beta chains from one sample, sequenced in a study of response to subunit inactivated influenza vaccine. In TCRdb, the RT-PCR reads were re-called with MiXCR into one record per CDR3 protein. The table lists around 570,000 distinct CDR3 sequences, 11% of them singletons. The sample was also reused in another study, on T cells expressing NK-cell markers.

The sequences come from PBMCs from blood, collected on the day of vaccination. The receptors shown here come from a man aged 45-65 years who received an inactivated influenza vaccine. CDR3s include the opening cysteine and the closing phenylalanine or tryptophan. D genes are given only for firm matches. Some rows mark clone size as missing; the rest say once, few, many or name a class of expanded clone.

CDR3	DNA	V	J	length	size	D
CASTRGDGNQPQHF	TGTGCCAGCACTAGGGGGGATGGCAATCAGCCCCAGCATTTT	TRBV12-3/TRBV12-4	TRBJ1-5	14	few	-
CASSFSPAGEKLFF	TGTGCCAGCAGTTTTTCTCCGGCTGGTGAAAAACTGTTTTTT	TRBV12-3/TRBV12-4	TRBJ1-4	14	-	-
CSVITSSGIQYF	TGCAGCGTCATCACAAGTTCGGGCATTCAGTACTTC	TRBV29-1	TRBJ2-4	12	few	-
CASSPTTSGGETQYF	TGTGCCAGCAGTCCGACCACTAGCGGGGGCGAGACCCAGTACTTC	TRBV12-3/TRBV12-4	TRBJ2-5	15	few	TRBD2
CASSFLPQYNEQFF	TGTGCCAGCAGTTTTCTTCCACAGTACAATGAGCAGTTCTTC	TRBV12-3/TRBV12-4	TRBJ2-1	14	many	-
CASSPGTRWFGTDTQYF	TGTGCCAGCAGCCCAGGGACTAGATGGTTTGGCACAGATACGCAGTATTTT	TRBV7-8	TRBJ2-3	17	-	TRBD2
CASSEFEGSETQYF	TGTGCCAGCAGTGAATTTGAGGGAAGCGAGACCCAGTACTTC	TRBV25-1	TRBJ2-5	14	few	-
CASSQDPGAYTGELFF	TGTGCCAGCAGCCAAGATCCTGGGGCTTATACCGGGGAGCTGTTTTTT	TRBV4-2	TRBJ2-2	16	many	-
CSARRGASYEQYF	TGCAGTGCTAGGAGAGGAGCCTCCTACGAGCAGTACTTC	TRBV20-1	TRBJ2-7	13	few	-
CASSVQGAGNIQYF	TGTGCCAGCAGTGTACAGGGGGCAGGAAACATTCAGTACTTC	TRBV2	TRBJ2-4	14	-	TRBD1
CSVERDRGFSYGYTF	TGCAGCGTTGAACGCGACAGGGGCTTTTCGTATGGCTACACCTTC	TRBV29-1	TRBJ1-2	15	few	TRBD1